This T cell receptor (beta chain) emerged from a study of T-cell memory formation after mild COVID-19. Across the whole study: TCR clusters were mostly donor specific.

Points from the study as a whole: Later expanders leaned toward CD4+, whereas clones contracting from day 15 to 85 were balanced CD4/CD8.

Deletions cut 4 bases from V and 4 bases from J, with 13 bases between. The CDR3 covers 14 residues. The germline CDR1 and CDR2 sequences are MRHNA and SNTAGT. Comment on this clonotype: The antigen is unknown.

Researchers used 5'RACE with constant-segment primers to make TCR alpha and TCR beta cDNA libraries that carry sample barcodes and UMIs. TCRdb used MiXCR to reprocess the 5' RACE reads, holding one entry per CDR3 protein. The data contain 100,000 to 150,000 distinct CDR3 sequences, over 15% of them singletons. The sample consisted of PBMCs or a T cell subset sorted from them (not recorded which). The chain recombines TRBV6-4 with TRBJ1-2, with D perhaps TRBD1 (6 bases). The receptor was derived from a man aged 18-30 years who had mild COVID-19 (a few samples of this study predate the infection). Cell type and time point are not known. Here the CDR3 reads CASSAEQGGYGYTF. CDR3 nucleotides: TGTGCCAGCAGTGCCGAACAGGGAGGCTATGGCTACACCTTC.